The clone carrying this T cell receptor beta chain was counted ten times or more. The data were obtained in a study of early T cells in non-severe SARS-CoV-2 infection. The CDR3 runs to 14 residues. The germline CDR1 and CDR2 sequences are SNHLY and FYNNEI. Trimming removed 10 bases at V and 9 bases at J, with 25 bases between. TCRdb reprocessed the 5' RACE reads with MiXCR, giving one entry per CDR3 protein. The sample has under 80,000 distinct CDR3 sequences; under 14% are singletons. What was sequenced was whole blood. The rearrangement joins TRBV2 to TRBJ2-7; D may match TRBD1 or TRBD2 (5 bases each). The clonotype originates from an adult who was a healthcare worker with PCR-confirmed SARS-CoV-2 infection or an uninfected control (not recorded which). CDR3 nucleotides: TGTGCCACACTGCCCCAACCTTCAGGGAGCGGGCAGTACTTC. Translating gives CATLPQPSGSGQYF.